This entry is about one T cell receptor (beta chain). Its antigen is not identified. Just one base apart from a much larger clone, this may be a read error. The entry originates in a study of molecular identifiers for immune sequencing clone quantification. Methods described previously were used for bulk TCR libraries, and listed TCR primers were applied. TCRdb passed the PCR reads through MiXCR, listing each CDR3 protein once. This sample has nearly 650,000 distinct CDR3 sequences; roughly 25% occur once, and the top ten carry about 0.73%. Whole-study findings and limits: Identical TCR molecules sharing a barcode could underestimate highly expanded clone sizes.

CDR1 is MDHEN and CDR2 is SYDVKM in the germline V gene. There are 14 residues in the CDR3. Trimming removed 2 bases from V and 6 bases from J; junction bases left unmatched: 3. Sorted cells numbering 20,000 to 1,000,000, with 10%, 30% or 50% RNA, yielded the naive CD8 libraries. Researchers sorted naive CD8 T cells as cells that were CD8+CD4-CCR7+CD45RA+. This rearrangement joins TRBV28 to TRBJ1-4, with 7 bases matching TRBD1. This receptor was obtained from a human donor in good health. Some libraries in this study had Jurkat cell RNA spiked in. Sequenced input: naive CD8+ T cells from blood, with Jurkat cell RNA spiked in. As for subset: FACS-sorted CD8+CD4-CCR7+CD45RA+ naive T cells. Written as DNA, the CDR3 is TGTGCCAGCAGTTTACTCCAGGGGGATGAAAAACTGTTTTTT. It encodes CASSLLQGDEKLFF.